This T cell receptor (beta chain) was found in a study of OX40 agonist ivuxolimab in advanced cancers. Clones were read by immunoSEQ multiplex PCR, and TCRdb kept only the in-frame ones, dropping some. Here the sample spans about 97,000 clones, 85% to 90% being singletons. CDR1 is SGHRS, CDR2 YFSETQ, per germline. CDR3 length equals 13 residues. V gave up 0 bases and J gave up 10 bases, with 11 bases separating them. This sample comprised CD4+ or CD8+ T cells sorted from blood, obtained in a trial of the OX40 agonist ivuxolimab. The gene calls are TRBV5-1 and TRBJ2-4, with a tentative D call TRBD1 (6 bases). This sequence originates from an adult with an advanced solid tumor such as melanoma, head and neck, liver or kidney cancer. The CDR3 sequence is CASSLARGRIQYF. The CDR3 nucleotides read TGCGCCAGCAGCTTGGCCAGGGGACGTATTCAGTACTTC.